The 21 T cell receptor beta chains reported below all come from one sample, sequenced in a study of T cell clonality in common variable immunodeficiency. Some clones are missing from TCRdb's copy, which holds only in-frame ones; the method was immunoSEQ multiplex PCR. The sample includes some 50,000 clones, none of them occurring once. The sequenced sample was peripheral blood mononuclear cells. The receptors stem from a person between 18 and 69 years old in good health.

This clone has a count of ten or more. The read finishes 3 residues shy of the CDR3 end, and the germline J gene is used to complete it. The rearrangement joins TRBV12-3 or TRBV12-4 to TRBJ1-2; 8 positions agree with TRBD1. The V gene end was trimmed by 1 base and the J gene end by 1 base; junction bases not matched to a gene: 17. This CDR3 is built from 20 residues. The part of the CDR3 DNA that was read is TGTGCCAGCAGTTTAGGCAGGGGGCGAACCAGTACGAACTATAACTATGGC. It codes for CASSLGRGRTSTNYNYG. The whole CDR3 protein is CASSLGRGRTSTNYNYGYTF.

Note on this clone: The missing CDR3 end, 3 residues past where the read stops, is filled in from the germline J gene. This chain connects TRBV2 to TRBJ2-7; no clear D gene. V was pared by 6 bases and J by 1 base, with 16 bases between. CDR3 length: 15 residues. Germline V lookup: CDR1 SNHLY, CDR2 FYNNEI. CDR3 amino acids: CASSYSQFSSYEQYF. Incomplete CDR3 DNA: TGTGCCAGCAGCTACAGCCAATTCTCATCCTACGAG.

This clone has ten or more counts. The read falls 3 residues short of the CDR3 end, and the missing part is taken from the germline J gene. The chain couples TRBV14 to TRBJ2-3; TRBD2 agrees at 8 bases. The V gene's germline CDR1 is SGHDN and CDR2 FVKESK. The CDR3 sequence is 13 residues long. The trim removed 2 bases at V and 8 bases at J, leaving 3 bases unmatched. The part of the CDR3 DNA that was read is TGTGCCAGCAGCCAAAGCGGGGGTGGTACG. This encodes CASSQSGGGT. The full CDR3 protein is CASSQSGGGTQYF.

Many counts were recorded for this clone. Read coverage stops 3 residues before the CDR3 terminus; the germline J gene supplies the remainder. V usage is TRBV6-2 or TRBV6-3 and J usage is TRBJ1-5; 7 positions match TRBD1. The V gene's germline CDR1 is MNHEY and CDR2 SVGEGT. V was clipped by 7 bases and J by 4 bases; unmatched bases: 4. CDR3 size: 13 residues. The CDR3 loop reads CASTETGNQPQHF. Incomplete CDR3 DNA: TGTGCCAGCACCGAGACAGGGAATCAGCCC.

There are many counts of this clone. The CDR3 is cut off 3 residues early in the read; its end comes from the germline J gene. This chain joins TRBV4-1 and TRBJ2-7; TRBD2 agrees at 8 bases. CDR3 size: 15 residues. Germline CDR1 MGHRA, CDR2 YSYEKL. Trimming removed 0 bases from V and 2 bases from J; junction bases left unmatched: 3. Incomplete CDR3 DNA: TGCGCCAGCAGCCAAGACGCGGGGGGCACCTACGAG. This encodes CASSQDAGGTYE. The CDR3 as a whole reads CASSQDAGGTYEQYF.

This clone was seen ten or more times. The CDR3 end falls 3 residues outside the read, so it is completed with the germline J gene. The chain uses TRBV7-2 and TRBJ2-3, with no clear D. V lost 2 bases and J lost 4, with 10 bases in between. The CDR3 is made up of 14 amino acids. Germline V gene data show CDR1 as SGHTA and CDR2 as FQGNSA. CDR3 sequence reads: CASSLFGQSDTQYF. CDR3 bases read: TGTGCCAGCAGCTTATTTGGCCAGTCAGATACG. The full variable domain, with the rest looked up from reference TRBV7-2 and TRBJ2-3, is GAGVSQSPSNKVTEKGKDVELRCDPISGHTALYWYRQSLGQGLEFLIYFQGNSAPDKSGLPSDRFSAERTGGSVSTLTIQRTQQEDSAVYLCASSLFGQSDTQYFGPGTRLTVL.

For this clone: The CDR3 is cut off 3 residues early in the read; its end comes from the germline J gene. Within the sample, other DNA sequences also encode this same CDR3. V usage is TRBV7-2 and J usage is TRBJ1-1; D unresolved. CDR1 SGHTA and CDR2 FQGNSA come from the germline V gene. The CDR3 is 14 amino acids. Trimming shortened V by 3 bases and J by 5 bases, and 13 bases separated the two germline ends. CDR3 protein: CASSFPGQWTEAFF. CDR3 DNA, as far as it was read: TGTGCCAGCAGCTTTCCGGGTCAGTGGACTGAA.

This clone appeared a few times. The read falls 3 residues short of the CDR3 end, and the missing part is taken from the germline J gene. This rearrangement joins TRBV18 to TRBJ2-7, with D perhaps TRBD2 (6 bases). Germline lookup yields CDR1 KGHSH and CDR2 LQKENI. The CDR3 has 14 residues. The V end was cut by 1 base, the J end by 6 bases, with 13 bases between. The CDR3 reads CASSPLGGNAEQYF. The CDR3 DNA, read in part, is TGTGCCAGCTCACCACTGGGGGGTAATGCCGAG.

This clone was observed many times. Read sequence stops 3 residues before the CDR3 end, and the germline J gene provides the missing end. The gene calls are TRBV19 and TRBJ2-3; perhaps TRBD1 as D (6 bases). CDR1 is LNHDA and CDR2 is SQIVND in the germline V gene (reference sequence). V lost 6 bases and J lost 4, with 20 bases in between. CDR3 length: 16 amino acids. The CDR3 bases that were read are TGTGCCAGTAGGCCCGTGGACAGTCAGGGTGCAGATACG. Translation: CASRPVDSQGADT. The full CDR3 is CASRPVDSQGADTQYF.

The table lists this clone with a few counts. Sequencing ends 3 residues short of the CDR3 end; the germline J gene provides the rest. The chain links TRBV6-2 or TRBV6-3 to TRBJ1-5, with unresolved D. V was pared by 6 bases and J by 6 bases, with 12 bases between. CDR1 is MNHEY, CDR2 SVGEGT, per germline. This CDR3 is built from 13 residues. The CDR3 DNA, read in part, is TGTGCCAGCAGACTAGACGGCGGTCAGCCC. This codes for CASRLDGGQP. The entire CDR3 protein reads CASRLDGGQPQHF.

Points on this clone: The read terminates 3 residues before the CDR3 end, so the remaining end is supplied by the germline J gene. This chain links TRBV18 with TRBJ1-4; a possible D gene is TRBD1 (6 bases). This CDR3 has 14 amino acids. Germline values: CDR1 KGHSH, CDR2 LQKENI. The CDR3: CASSPDSNNSPLFF. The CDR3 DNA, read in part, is TGTGCCAGCTCACCGGACAGCAATAATTCACCA.

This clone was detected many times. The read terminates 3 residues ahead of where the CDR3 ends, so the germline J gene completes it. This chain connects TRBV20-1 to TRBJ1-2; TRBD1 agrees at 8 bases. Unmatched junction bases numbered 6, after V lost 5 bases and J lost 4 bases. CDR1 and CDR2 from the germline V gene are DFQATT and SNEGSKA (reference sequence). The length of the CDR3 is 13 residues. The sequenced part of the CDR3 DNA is TGCAGTGCTCAACGGACAGGGAGCTATGGC. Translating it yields CSAQRTGSYG. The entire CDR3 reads CSAQRTGSYGYTF.

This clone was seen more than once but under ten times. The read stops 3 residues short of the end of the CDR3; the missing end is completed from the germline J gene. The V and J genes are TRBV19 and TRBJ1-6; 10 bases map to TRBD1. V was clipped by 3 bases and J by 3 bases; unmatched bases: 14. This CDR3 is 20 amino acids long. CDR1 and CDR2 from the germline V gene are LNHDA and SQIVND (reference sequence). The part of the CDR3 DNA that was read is TGTGCCAGTAGTATGGTCACCGGGACAGGGGAGTTGAACTATAATTCACCC. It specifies CASSMVTGTGELNYNSP. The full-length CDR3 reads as CASSMVTGTGELNYNSPLHF.

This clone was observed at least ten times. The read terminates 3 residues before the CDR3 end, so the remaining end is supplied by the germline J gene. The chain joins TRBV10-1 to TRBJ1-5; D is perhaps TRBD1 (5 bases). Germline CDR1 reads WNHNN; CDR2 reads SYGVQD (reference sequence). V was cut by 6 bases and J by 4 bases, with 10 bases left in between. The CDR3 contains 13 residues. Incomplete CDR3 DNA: TGCGCCAGCAGCGCCGACAGAAATCAGCCC. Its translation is CASSADRNQP. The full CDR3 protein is CASSADRNQPQHF.

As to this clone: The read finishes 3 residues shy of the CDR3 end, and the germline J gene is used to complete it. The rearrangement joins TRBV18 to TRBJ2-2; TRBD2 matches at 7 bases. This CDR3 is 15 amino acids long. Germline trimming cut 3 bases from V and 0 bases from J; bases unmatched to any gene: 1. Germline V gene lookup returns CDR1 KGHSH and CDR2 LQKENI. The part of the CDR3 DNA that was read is TGTGCCAGCTCACCGGGACTAACGAACACCGGGGAG. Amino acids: CASSPGLTNTGE. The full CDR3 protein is CASSPGLTNTGELFF. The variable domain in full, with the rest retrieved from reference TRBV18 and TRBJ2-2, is NAGVMQNPRHLVRRRGQEARLRCSPMKGHSHVYWYRQLPEEGLKFMVYLQKENIIDESGMPKERFSAEFPKEGPSILRIQQVVRGDSAAYFCASSPGLTNTGELFFGEGSRLTVL.

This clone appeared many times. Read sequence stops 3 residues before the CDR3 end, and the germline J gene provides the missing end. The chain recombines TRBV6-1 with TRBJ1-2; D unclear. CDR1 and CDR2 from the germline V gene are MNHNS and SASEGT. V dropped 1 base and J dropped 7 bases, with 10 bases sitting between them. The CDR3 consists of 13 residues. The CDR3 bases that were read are TGTGCCAGCAGTGAAGGACAAGGCCGTGGC. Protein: CASSEGQGRG. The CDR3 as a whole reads CASSEGQGRGYTF.

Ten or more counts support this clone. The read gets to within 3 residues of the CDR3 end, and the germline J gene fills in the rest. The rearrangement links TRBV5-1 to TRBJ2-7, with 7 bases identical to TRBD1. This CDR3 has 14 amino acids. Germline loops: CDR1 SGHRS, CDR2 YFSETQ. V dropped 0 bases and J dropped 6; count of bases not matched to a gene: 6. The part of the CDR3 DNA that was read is TGCGCCAGCAGCTTGGAAAGGGGGCGCGGCGAG. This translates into CASSLERGRGE. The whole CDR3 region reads CASSLERGRGEQYF.

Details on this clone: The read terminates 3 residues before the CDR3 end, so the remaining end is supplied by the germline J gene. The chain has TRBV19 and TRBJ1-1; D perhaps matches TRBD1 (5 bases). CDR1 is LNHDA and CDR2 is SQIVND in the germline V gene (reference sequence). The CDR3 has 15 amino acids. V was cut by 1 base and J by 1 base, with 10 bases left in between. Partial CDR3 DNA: TGTGCCAGTAGTATAGGAAGGGGCGCGAACACTGAA. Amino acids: CASSIGRGANTE. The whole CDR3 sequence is CASSIGRGANTEAFF.

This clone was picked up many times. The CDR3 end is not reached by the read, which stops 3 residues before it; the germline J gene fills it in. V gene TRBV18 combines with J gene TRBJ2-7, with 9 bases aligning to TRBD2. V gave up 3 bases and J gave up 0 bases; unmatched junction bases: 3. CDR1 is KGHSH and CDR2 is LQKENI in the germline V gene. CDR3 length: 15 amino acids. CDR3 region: CASSPVRGGSYEQYF. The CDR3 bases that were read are TGTGCCAGCTCACCGGTGCGGGGGGGCTCCTACGAG.

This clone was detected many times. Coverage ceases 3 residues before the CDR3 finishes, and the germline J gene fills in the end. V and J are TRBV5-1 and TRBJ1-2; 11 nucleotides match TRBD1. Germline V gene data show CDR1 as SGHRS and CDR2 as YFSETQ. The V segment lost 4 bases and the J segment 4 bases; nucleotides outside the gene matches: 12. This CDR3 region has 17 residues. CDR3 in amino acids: CASSPRTGGTRGYGYTF. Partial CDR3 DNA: TGCGCCAGCAGCCCTCGGACAGGGGGCACCAGAGGCTATGGC.

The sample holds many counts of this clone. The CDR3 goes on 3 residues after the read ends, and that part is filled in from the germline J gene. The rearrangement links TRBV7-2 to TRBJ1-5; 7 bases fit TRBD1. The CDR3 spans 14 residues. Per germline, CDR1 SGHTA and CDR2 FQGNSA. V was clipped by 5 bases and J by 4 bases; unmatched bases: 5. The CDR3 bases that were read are TGTGCCAGCAGCACGACAGGGAGAAATCAGCCC. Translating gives CASSTTGRNQP. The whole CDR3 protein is CASSTTGRNQPQHF.